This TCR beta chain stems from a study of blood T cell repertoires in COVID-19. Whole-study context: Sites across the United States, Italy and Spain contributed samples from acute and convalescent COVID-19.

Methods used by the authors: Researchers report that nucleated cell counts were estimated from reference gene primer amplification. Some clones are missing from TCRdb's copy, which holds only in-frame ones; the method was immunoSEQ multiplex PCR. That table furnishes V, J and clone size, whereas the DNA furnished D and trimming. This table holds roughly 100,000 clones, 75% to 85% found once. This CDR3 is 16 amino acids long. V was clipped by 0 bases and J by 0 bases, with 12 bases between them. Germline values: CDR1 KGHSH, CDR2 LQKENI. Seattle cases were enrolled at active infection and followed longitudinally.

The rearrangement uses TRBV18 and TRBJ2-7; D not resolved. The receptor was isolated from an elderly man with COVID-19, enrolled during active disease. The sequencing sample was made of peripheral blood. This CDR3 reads CASSPPVGRSSYEQYF. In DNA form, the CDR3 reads TGTGCCAGCTCACCACCGGTGGGCAGAAGCTCCTACGAGCAGTACTTC.